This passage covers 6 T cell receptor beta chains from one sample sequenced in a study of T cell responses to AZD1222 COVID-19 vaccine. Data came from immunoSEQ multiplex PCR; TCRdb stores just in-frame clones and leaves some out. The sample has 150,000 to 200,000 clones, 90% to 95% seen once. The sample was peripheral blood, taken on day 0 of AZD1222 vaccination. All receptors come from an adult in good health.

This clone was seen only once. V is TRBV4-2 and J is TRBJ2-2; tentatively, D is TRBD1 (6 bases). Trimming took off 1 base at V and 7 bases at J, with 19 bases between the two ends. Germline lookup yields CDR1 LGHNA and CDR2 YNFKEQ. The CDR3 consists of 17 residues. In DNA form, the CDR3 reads TGTGCCAGCAGCCAAGTCCAAAAAGGACAGTTTCTCGGGGAGCTGTTTTTT. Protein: CASSQVQKGQFLGELFF.

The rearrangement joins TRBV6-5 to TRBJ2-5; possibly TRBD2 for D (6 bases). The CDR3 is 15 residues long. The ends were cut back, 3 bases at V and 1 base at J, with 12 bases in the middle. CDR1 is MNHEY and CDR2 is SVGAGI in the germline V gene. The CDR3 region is CASSYTPAGQETQYF. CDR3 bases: TGTGCCAGCAGTTATACTCCAGCGGGCCAAGAGACCCAGTACTTC.

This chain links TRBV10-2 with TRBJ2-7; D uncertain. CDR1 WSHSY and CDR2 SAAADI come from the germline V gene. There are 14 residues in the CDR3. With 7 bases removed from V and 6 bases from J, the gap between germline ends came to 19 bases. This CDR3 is CASTYKTGWGEQYF. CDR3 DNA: TGCGCCAGCACATACAAGACCGGGTGGGGCGAGCAGTACTTC.

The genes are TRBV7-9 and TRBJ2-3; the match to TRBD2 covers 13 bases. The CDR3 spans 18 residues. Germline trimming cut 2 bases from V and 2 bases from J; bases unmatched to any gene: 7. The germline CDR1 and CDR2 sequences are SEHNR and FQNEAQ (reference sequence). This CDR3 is CASSLRRLAGGPTDTQYF. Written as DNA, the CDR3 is TGTGCCAGCAGCTTACGGAGACTAGCGGGAGGCCCCACAGATACGCAGTATTTT.

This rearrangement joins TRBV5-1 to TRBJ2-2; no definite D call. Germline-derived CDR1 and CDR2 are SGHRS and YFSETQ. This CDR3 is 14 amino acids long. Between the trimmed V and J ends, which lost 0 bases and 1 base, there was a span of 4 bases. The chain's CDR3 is CASSLGVNTGELFF. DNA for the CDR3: TGCGCCAGCAGCTTGGGTGTGAACACCGGGGAGCTGTTTTTT.

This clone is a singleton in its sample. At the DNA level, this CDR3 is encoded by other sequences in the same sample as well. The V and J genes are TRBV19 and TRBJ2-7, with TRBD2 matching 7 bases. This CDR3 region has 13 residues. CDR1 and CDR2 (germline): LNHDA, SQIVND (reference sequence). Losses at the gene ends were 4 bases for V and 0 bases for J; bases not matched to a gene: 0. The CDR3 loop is CASSSGSSYEQYF. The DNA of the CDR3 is TGTGCCAGTAGTAGCGGGAGCTCCTACGAGCAGTACTTC.